Listed below are T cell receptor beta chains from one sample, sequenced in a study of T cells after yellow fever vaccination. TCRdb recomputed calls from the 5' RACE reads with MiXCR, one row per CDR3 protein. The data show roughly 310,000 distinct CDR3 sequences, approximately 9% seen once. The sequences come from PBMCs, collected on the day of the first yellow fever vaccination. The receptor set was obtained from a man younger than 35 who received the YFV17D yellow fever vaccine. CDR3s include the opening cysteine and the closing phenylalanine or tryptophan. The D gene is left open where the match is weak. Some rows have no size entry. The others give once, few or many, or a class for an expanded clone.

V	J	size	D	DNA	CDR3
TRBV6-1	TRBJ1-1	NA	TRBD1	TGTGCCAGCAGTCGCCTCTTATTCAGGGGGCCGTCGGGCACTGAAGCTTTCTTT	CASSRLLFRGPSGTEAFF
TRBV5-1	TRBJ2-5	many	NA	TGCGCCAGCAGCTTCGCGGGGATGGTAGAGACCCAGTACTTC	CASSFAGMVETQYF
TRBV5-5	TRBJ2-1	NA	NA	TGTGCCAGCAGCAACCCGAGCTCCTACAATGAGCAGTTCTTC	CASSNPSSYNEQFF
TRBV14	TRBJ2-3	many	NA	TGTGCCAGCAGCCTCAGAAGGGGATTCGGCACAGATACGCAGTATTTT	CASSLRRGFGTDTQYF
TRBV7-9	TRBJ2-5	many	TRBD2	TGTGCCAGCAGCTCTAGCGGGCAAGAGACCCAGTACTTC	CASSSSGQETQYF
TRBV6-1	TRBJ1-6	many	NA	TGTGCCAGCAGTAAGACGGAGAATTCACCCCTCCACTTT	CASSKTENSPLHF
TRBV9	TRBJ2-3	many	NA	TGTGCCAGCACCAGGGGCCTGGACCAATCCACAGATACGCAGTATTTT	CASTRGLDQSTDTQYF
TRBV12-5	TRBJ1-2	NA	NA	TGTGCTAGTGGTTCTGGACGGCCCGGGTCCTACACCTTC	CASGSGRPGSYTF
TRBV12-3/TRBV12-4	TRBJ1-1	NA	NA	TGTGCCAGCAGGATTAGCACTGAAGCTTTCTTT	CASRISTEAFF
TRBV20-1	TRBJ2-3	NA	NA	TGCAGTGCTAGAGATCTCGGCCGTTCCACAGATACGCAGTATTTT	CSARDLGRSTDTQYF
TRBV19	TRBJ1-1	NA	NA	TGTGCCAGTACTCAGGGGTCCAGTGAAGCTTTCTTT	CASTQGSSEAFF
TRBV6-1	TRBJ1-2	NA	NA	TGTGCCAGCAGTGAATTGGGGCTTGATTATGGCTACACCTTC	CASSELGLDYGYTF
TRBV3-1	TRBJ2-5	many	NA	TGTGCCAGCAGCCGGGCCCCTGGGACCCAGTACTTC	CASSRAPGTQYF
TRBV12-3/TRBV12-4	TRBJ1-4	NA	NA	TGTGCCAGCAGTTTGTCAGGGGCGAGTGAAAAACTGTTTTTT	CASSLSGASEKLFF
TRBV20-1	TRBJ2-1	NA	NA	TGCAGCGCCCGCCCGAGGTACAATGAGCAGTTCTTC	CSARPRYNEQFF
TRBV7-2	TRBJ2-7	NA	TRBD1	TGTGCCAGCAGCTACCCGTACACTCAATTCCGGCAGGGACAGGGGGCTAACGAGCAGTACTTC	CASSYPYTQFRQGQGANEQYF
TRBV18	TRBJ1-5	NA	NA	TGTGCCAGCTCAACCCAGGACGGAGATCAGCCCCAGCATTTT	CASSTQDGDQPQHF
TRBV6-2/TRBV6-3	TRBJ2-3	NA	TRBD2	TGTGCCAGCAGTTACTCCCGGGGGGAGCGGGGGATTTTTAGCACAGATACGCAGTATTTT	CASSYSRGERGIFSTDTQYF
TRBV6-2/TRBV6-3	TRBJ2-2	many	NA	TGTGCCAGCCGGTACCATGAGAACACCGGGGAGCTGTTTTTT	CASRYHENTGELFF
TRBV7-8	TRBJ2-3	NA	NA	TGTGCCAGCAGCTTGCAATGGGCGCAGTATTTT	CASSLQWAQYF
TRBV28	TRBJ2-2	many	TRBD2	TGTGCCAGCAGGAGTAGCGGGGTTAACACCGGGGAGCTGTTTTTT	CASRSSGVNTGELFF
TRBV18	TRBJ2-2	many	NA	TGTGCCAGCTCACCACCTCCAGCGGGCAGGGCGAACACCGGGGAGCTGTTTTTT	CASSPPPAGRANTGELFF
TRBV3-1	TRBJ2-1	few	TRBD2	TGTGCCAGCAGCCAATCGTTGGGACTAGCCTACAATGAGCAGTTCTTC	CASSQSLGLAYNEQFF
TRBV5-5	TRBJ1-1	NA	NA	TGTGCCAGCAGGGTCCTGGTCGAAACTGAAGCTTTCTTT	CASRVLVETEAFF
TRBV7-8	TRBJ2-5	few	TRBD2	TGTGCCAGCAGTTACCGGGCGGGGGGTGAGACCCAGTACTTC	CASSYRAGGETQYF
TRBV6-5	TRBJ1-1	few	NA	TGTGCCAGCAAGGGGCTCGCTGAAGCTTTCTTT	CASKGLAEAFF
TRBV5-1	TRBJ1-4	NA	NA	TGCGCCAGCAGCTTTGGACAGCCCATCGAAAAACTGTTTTTT	CASSFGQPIEKLFF
TRBV12-3/TRBV12-4	TRBJ2-2	NA	TRBD2	TGTGCCAGCAGTTTAGGGACTAGCCAGGCTTCGAACACCGGGGAGCTGTTTTTT	CASSLGTSQASNTGELFF
TRBV5-1	TRBJ2-2	NA	TRBD1	TGCGCCAGCAGCTCTTCCGGGACAGGGACCGGGGAGCTGTTTTTT	CASSSSGTGTGELFF
TRBV7-6	TRBJ2-1	NA	NA	TGTGCCAGCAGCTCCGGACTGAGCGGCTCCTACAATGAGCAGTTCTTC	CASSSGLSGSYNEQFF
TRBV11-2	TRBJ2-3	NA	TRBD2	TGTGCCAGCAGCTTCACTAGCGGGGGAGCCACAGATACGCAGTATTTT	CASSFTSGGATDTQYF
TRBV7-9	TRBJ2-1	few	TRBD1	TGTGCCAGCAGCTCCGGGACAGGGTTGAATGAGCAGTTCTTC	CASSSGTGLNEQFF
TRBV4-3	TRBJ2-3	few	NA	TGCGCCAGCAGCCAAGCCCCGGGGGTCACAGATACGCAGTATTTT	CASSQAPGVTDTQYF
TRBV12-3/TRBV12-4	TRBJ2-7	NA	TRBD1	TGTGCCAGCAGCGCCCGGGACAGGGCTACCTACGAGCAGTACTTC	CASSARDRATYEQYF
TRBV7-2	TRBJ2-5	few	NA	TGTGCCAGCAGATACGTCGCGAGGGCCGAGACCCAGTACTTC	CASRYVARAETQYF
TRBV6-1	TRBJ2-2	NA	NA	TGTGCCAGCAGTGAGGACTTCAGTTCCCCCGGGGAGCTGTTTTTT	CASSEDFSSPGELFF
TRBV12-3/TRBV12-4	TRBJ2-5	few	NA	TGTGCCAGCTCCCCCCTGCCATTTGGGCAAGAGACCCAGTACTTC	CASSPLPFGQETQYF
TRBV4-3	TRBJ2-2	few	TRBD2	TGCGCCAGCAGCCCCGGCCCCGGACTAGTGAACACCGGGGAGCTGTTTTTT	CASSPGPGLVNTGELFF
TRBV20-1	TRBJ2-3	many	TRBD2	TGCAGTGCATCCTCCTCCGGGGGGGCCGGGGTAGATACGCAGTATTTT	CSASSSGGAGVDTQYF
TRBV10-3	TRBJ1-6	many	TRBD1	TGTGCCACCAAACTAACAGGGGACAATTCACCCCTCCACTTT	CATKLTGDNSPLHF
TRBV7-9	TRBJ2-3	many	NA	TGTGCCAGCAGCAGCATCACGGATACGCAGTATTTT	CASSSITDTQYF
TRBV7-9	TRBJ1-4	NA	NA	TGTGCCAGCAGGTCATCCAGGGGTGATGAAAAACTGTTTTTT	CASRSSRGDEKLFF
TRBV7-9	TRBJ2-7	NA	NA	TGTGCCAGCAGCTTGGAGTCACGTGAGGAGCAGTACTTC	CASSLESREEQYF
TRBV7-2	TRBJ2-1	NA	TRBD1	TGTGCCAGCAGCTCTGAGACAGGGGGCAAATATACCAATGAGCAGTTCTTC	CASSSETGGKYTNEQFF
TRBV11-2	TRBJ2-7	few	NA	TGTGCCAGCAGCTTATCGACAGGCGGGGTTGCCTACGAGCAGTACTTC	CASSLSTGGVAYEQYF
TRBV29-1	TRBJ2-7	NA	NA	TGCAGCGTTGTGTTTACGGGATACTACGAGCAGTACTTC	CSVVFTGYYEQYF
TRBV5-1	TRBJ2-7	many	TRBD1	TGCGCCAGCAGTTTCCTCCGGGACAGCTCCTACGAGCAGTACTTC	CASSFLRDSSYEQYF
TRBV6-2/TRBV6-3	TRBJ2-1	few	NA	TGTGCCAGCAGTCCCGACAGGGGAGGGAATGAGCAGTTCTTC	CASSPDRGGNEQFF
TRBV6-1	TRBJ2-3	NA	TRBD1	TGTGCCAGCACCCTCGGGCAGGGGGTCACAGATACGCAGTATTTT	CASTLGQGVTDTQYF
TRBV7-8	TRBJ2-5	few	NA	TGTGCCAGCAGCCGAGAAAGGAGGGGAAGAGAAGAGACCCAGTACTTC	CASSRERRGREETQYF
TRBV5-1	TRBJ2-3	NA	TRBD2	TGCGCCAGCAGTGGGCTAGCGGGGGGTAGCACAGATACGCAGTATTTT	CASSGLAGGSTDTQYF
TRBV7-2	TRBJ2-1	NA	TRBD2	TGTGCCAGCAGCTTCCAGCGGGGGGGCCCAATCTACAATGAGCAGTTCTTC	CASSFQRGGPIYNEQFF
TRBV20-1	TRBJ1-2	many	NA	TGCGGGGGGGGTAACTATGGCTACACCTTC	CGGGNYGYTF
TRBV9	TRBJ2-2	few	NA	TGTGCCAGCAGCGTAGTGGCATCTACCACCGGGGAGCTGTTTTTT	CASSVVASTTGELFF
TRBV28	TRBJ2-3	NA	NA	TGTGCCAGCAGTTTCCACCTCCTCGCGGGAATTGGCACAGATACGCAGTATTTT	CASSFHLLAGIGTDTQYF
TRBV6-2/TRBV6-3	TRBJ1-6	many	NA	TGTGCCAGCAGGCCACAACAGGGCTGGAATTCACCCCTCCACTTT	CASRPQQGWNSPLHF
TRBV7-6	TRBJ1-1	NA	NA	TGTGCCAGCAGCGCCAGCCCCGGTGCTGAAGCTTTCTTT	CASSASPGAEAFF